These T cell receptor beta chains were read from a single sample in a study of T cells after yellow fever vaccination. TCRdb analysed the 5' RACE reads with MiXCR anew, one entry per CDR3 protein. This sample has a few hundred thousand distinct CDR3 sequences, with 8.7% found just once. The sample was PBMCs, taken on the day of the first yellow fever vaccination. Receptors were obtained from a man between 18 and 29 years old who received the YFV17D yellow fever vaccine. Each CDR3 is given with its conserved first and last residue. D genes are given only for firm matches. Only part of the rows carry a size: once, few, many, or a class if the clone is expanded.

V gene	D gene	J gene	clone size	CDR3 DNA	CDR3 protein
TRBV7-8	NA	TRBJ2-5	few	TGTGCCAGCAGCTTAGCTGGGGCCCTGGGAGAGACCCAGTACTTC	CASSLAGALGETQYF
TRBV4-2	NA	TRBJ1-2	once	TGTGCCAGCAGCCCTTTACAGGGCCAAGATGGCTACACCTTC	CASSPLQGQDGYTF
TRBV7-9	NA	TRBJ2-3	many	TGTGCCAGCAGCGCAGGACAGCAATTGTCCACAGATACGCAGTATTTT	CASSAGQQLSTDTQYF
TRBV23-1	NA	TRBJ2-7	NA	TGCGCCAGCAGCTCCTCGGGGATCGGCTACGAGCAGTACTTC	CASSSSGIGYEQYF
TRBV7-9	TRBD1	TRBJ1-5	many	TGTGCCAGCAGCAGACAGGGAATGCCCCAGCATTTT	CASSRQGMPQHF
TRBV7-2	NA	TRBJ1-1	NA	TGTGCCAGCAGCTTAGGTGACGGGGTCCTTGAAGCTTTCTTT	CASSLGDGVLEAFF
TRBV10-3	TRBD1	TRBJ2-5	NA	TGTGCCATCAGAGGACAGGGGTCATTAGGGGTAGAGACCCAGTACTTC	CAIRGQGSLGVETQYF
TRBV2	TRBD2	TRBJ2-1	NA	TGTGCCAGCAGTGACCAGATAGCGGGGGCCGGTAATGAGCAGTTCTTC	CASSDQIAGAGNEQFF
TRBV13	TRBD1	TRBJ1-5	few	TGTGCCAGCAGCTTAGGGAGGACAGGGGGACATCAGCCCCAGCATTTT	CASSLGRTGGHQPQHF
TRBV7-9	NA	TRBJ1-1	many	TGTGCCAGCAGAGGGGGGAGCACTGAAGCTTTCTTT	CASRGGSTEAFF
TRBV27	NA	TRBJ2-1	few	TGTGCCAGCAGTTTAAGATTGGTGTATGGGAATGAGCAGTTCTTC	CASSLRLVYGNEQFF
TRBV30	TRBD2	TRBJ2-3	NA	TGTGCCTGGAGTGTTGGACTAGCGGGGAGCACAGATACGCAGTATTTT	CAWSVGLAGSTDTQYF
TRBV6-1	TRBD2	TRBJ2-5	few	TGTGCCAGCAGGGCCCCCTTACTAGCGGGGGGAGAGACCCAGTACTTC	CASRAPLLAGGETQYF
TRBV29-1	NA	TRBJ1-2	NA	TGCAGCGTTGAAGATCGGGGCAGATCTAACTATGGCTACACCTTC	CSVEDRGRSNYGYTF
TRBV20-1	NA	TRBJ2-4	NA	TGCAGTGCTAGGCCAGTGGGAATTCTGGACATTCAGTACTTC	CSARPVGILDIQYF
TRBV7-6	NA	TRBJ1-4	few	TGTGCCAGCAGCTTAAATCGGGTTGAAAAACTGTTTTTT	CASSLNRVEKLFF
TRBV25-1	NA	TRBJ2-5	NA	TGTGCCAGCAGTGACCCCCACCGCCAAGAGACCCAGTACTTC	CASSDPHRQETQYF
TRBV7-2	NA	TRBJ2-5	NA	TGTGCCAGCAGCCCCTTGATGAGGGGGGCAGAGACCCAGTACTTC	CASSPLMRGAETQYF
TRBV7-8	TRBD2	TRBJ2-5	few	TGTGCCAGCAGCCCTGGACTAGCGGGCGGGGAGACCCAGTACTTC	CASSPGLAGGETQYF
TRBV7-9	NA	TRBJ2-1	few	TGTGCCAGCAGCCGGGATAGGGGTGAGCAGTTCTTC	CASSRDRGEQFF
TRBV7-9	NA	TRBJ2-5	few	TGTGCCAGCAGCTTATGGCTCCCCGGGGAAGAGACCCAGTACTTC	CASSLWLPGEETQYF
TRBV19	TRBD2	TRBJ2-2	few	TGTGCCAGTAGTGGAGACGAGGGACTAGCGGGGTCCTTTTGGACCGGGGAGCTGTTTTTT	CASSGDEGLAGSFWTGELFF
TRBV30	TRBD1	TRBJ1-5	many	TGTGCCTGGAGTGGGCAGGGGGCGATTCAGCCCCAGCATTTT	CAWSGQGAIQPQHF
TRBV29-1	TRBD1	TRBJ2-5	NA	TGCAGCGATTACAGGGGGCGCATGGAGACCCAGTACTTC	CSDYRGRMETQYF
TRBV10-3	NA	TRBJ1-3	NA	TGTGCCATCAGGGCTAGCTTGGACACCATATATTTT	CAIRASLDTIYF